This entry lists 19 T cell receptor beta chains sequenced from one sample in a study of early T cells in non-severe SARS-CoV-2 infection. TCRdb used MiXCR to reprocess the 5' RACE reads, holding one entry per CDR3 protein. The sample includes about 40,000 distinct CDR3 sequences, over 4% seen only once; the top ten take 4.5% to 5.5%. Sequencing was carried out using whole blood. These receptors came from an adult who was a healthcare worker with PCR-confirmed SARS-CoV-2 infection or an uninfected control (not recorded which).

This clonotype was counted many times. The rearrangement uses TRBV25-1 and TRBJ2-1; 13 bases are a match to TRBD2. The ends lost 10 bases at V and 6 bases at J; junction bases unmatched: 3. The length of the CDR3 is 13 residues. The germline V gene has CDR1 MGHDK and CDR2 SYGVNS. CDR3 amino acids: CAIGLAGANEQFF. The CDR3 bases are TGTGCCATCGGACTAGCGGGGGCCAATGAGCAGTTCTTC.

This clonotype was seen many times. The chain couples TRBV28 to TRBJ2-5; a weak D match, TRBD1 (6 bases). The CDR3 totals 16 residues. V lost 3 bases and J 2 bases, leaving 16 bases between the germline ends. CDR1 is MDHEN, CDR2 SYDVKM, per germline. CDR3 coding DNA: TGTGCCAGCAGTTTCGCATTGCTGACAGGTCAAGAGACCCAGTACTTC. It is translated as CASSFALLTGQETQYF.

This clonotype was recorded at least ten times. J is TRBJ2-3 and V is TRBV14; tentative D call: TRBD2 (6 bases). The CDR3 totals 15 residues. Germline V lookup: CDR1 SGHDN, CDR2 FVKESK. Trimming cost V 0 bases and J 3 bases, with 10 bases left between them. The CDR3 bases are TGTGCCAGCAGCCAAGATTGGGGGGTTACAGATACGCAGTATTTT. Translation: CASSQDWGVTDTQYF. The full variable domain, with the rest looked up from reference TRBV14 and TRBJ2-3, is EAGVTQFPSHSVIEKGQTVTLRCDPISGHDNLYWYRRVMGKEIKFLLHFVKESKQDESGMPNNRFLAERTGGTYSTLKVQPAELEDSGVYFCASSQDWGVTDTQYFGPGTRLTVL.

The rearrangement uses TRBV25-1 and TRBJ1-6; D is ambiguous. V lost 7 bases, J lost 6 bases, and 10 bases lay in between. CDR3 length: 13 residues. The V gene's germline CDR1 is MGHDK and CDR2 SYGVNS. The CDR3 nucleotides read TGTGCCAGCAAGGCGTACTCTAATTCACCCCTCCACTTT. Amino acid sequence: CASKAYSNSPLHF. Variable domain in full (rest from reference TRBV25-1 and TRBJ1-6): EADIYQTPRYLVIGTGKKITLECSQTMGHDKMYWYQQDPGMELHLIHYSYGVNSTEKGDLSSESTVSRIRTEHFPLTLESARPSHTSQYLCASKAYSNSPLHFGNGTRLTVT.

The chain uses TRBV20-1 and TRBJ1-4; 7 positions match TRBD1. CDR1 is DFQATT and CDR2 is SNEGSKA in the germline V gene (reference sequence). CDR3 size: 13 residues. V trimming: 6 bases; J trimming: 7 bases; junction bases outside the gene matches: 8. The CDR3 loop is CSATTGLSEKLFF. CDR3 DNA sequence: TGCAGTGCCACGACAGGGTTGAGTGAAAAACTGTTTTTT.

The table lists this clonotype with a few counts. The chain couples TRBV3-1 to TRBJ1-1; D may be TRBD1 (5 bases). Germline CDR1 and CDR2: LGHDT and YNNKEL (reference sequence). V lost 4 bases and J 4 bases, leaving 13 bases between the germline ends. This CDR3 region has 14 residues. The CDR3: CASSRGGAATEAFF. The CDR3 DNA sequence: TGTGCCAGCAGCCGGGGCGGGGCAGCCACTGAAGCTTTCTTT. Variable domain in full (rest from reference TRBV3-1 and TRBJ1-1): DTAVSQTPKYLVTQMGNDKSIKCEQNLGHDTMYWYKQDSKKFLKIMFSYNNKELIINETVPNRFSPKSPDKAHLNLHINSLELGDSAVYFCASSRGGAATEAFFGQGTRLTVV.

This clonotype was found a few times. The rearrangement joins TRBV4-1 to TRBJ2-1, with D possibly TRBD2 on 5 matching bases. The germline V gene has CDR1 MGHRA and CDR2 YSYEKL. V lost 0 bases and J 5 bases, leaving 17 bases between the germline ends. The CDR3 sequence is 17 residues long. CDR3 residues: CASSQEYGLAGNNEQFF. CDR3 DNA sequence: TGCGCCAGCAGCCAAGAATACGGCCTAGCCGGAAACAATGAGCAGTTCTTC.

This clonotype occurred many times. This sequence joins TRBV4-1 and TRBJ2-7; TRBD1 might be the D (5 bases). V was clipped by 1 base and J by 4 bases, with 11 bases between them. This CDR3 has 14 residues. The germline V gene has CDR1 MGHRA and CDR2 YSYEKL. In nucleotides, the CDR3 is TGCGCCAGCAGCCAAGCCCTAGGGGTATACGAGCAGTACTTC. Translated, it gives CASSQALGVYEQYF.

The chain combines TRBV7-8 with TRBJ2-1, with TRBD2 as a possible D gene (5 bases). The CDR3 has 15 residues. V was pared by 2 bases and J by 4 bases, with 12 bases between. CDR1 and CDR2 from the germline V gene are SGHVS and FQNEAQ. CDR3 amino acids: CASSLRLARYNEQFF. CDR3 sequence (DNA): TGTGCCAGCAGCTTAAGGCTAGCAAGGTACAATGAGCAGTTCTTC.

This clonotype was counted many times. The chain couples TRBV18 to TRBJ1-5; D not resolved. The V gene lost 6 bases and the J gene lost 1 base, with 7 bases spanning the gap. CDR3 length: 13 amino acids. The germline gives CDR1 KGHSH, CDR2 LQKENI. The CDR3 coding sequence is TGTGCCAGCTCCTGGGAGAGCAATCAGCCCCAGCATTTT. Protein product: CASSWESNQPQHF. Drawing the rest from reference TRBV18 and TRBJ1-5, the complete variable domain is NAGVMQNPRHLVRRRGQEARLRCSPMKGHSHVYWYRQLPEEGLKFMVYLQKENIIDESGMPKERFSAEFPKEGPSILRIQQVVRGDSAAYFCASSWESNQPQHFGDGTRLSIL.

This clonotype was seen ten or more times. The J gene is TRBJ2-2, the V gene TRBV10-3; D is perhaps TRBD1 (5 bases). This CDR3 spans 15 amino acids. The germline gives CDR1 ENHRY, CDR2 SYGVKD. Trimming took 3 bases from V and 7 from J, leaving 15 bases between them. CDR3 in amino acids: CAISERGATSGELFF. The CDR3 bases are TGTGCCATCAGTGAAAGGGGCGCGACGAGCGGGGAGCTGTTTTTT.

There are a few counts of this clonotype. The CDR3 protein is CASSFRDEQYF. In DNA form, the CDR3 reads TGTGCCAGCAGCTTTCGGGACGAGCAGTACTTC. The V call is TRBV7-2, the J call TRBJ2-7; no firm D call. With 3 bases removed from V and 5 bases from J, the gap between germline ends came to 5 bases. Per germline, CDR1 SGHTA and CDR2 FQGNSA. CDR3 length: 11 residues. Looking up the rest from reference TRBV7-2 and TRBJ2-7 gives the full variable domain: GAGVSQSPSNKVTEKGKDVELRCDPISGHTALYWYRQSLGQGLEFLIYFQGNSAPDKSGLPSDRFSAERTGGSVSTLTIQRTQQEDSAVYLCASSFRDEQYFGPGTRLTVT.

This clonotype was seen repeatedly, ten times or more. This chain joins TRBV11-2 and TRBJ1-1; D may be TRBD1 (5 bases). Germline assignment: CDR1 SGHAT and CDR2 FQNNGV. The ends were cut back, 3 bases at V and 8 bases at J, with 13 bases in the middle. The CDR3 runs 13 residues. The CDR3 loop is CASSLPGRGEAFF. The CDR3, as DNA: TGTGCCAGCAGCTTGCCAGGGAGGGGAGAAGCTTTCTTT.

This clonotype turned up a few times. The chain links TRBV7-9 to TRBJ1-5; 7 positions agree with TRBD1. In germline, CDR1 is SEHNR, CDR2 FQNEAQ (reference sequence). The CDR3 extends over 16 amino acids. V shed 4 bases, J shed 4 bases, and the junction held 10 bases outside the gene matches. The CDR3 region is CASSSGGGTQNQPQHF. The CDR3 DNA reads TGTGCCAGCAGCTCGGGAGGGGGCACCCAAAATCAGCCCCAGCATTTT.

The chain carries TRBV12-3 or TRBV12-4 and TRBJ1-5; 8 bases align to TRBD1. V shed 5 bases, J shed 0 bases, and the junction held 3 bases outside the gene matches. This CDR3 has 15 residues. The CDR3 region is CASSTGTGSNQPQHF. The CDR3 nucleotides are TGTGCCAGCAGTACAGGGACAGGTAGCAATCAGCCCCAGCATTTT.

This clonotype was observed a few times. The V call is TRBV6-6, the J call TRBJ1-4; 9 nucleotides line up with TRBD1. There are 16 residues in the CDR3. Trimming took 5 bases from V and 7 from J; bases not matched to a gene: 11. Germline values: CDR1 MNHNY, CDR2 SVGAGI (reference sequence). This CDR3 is CASSKPTGGLGEKLFF. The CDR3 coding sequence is TGTGCCAGCAGTAAGCCGACAGGGGGTTTGGGTGAAAAACTGTTTTTT.

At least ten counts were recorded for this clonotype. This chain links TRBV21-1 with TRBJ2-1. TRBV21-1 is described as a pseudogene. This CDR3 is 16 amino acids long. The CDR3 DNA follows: TGTGCCAGCAGCAAAGTCAGGCAGGGCTCCTACAATGAGCAGTTCTTC. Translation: CASSKVRQGSYNEQFF.

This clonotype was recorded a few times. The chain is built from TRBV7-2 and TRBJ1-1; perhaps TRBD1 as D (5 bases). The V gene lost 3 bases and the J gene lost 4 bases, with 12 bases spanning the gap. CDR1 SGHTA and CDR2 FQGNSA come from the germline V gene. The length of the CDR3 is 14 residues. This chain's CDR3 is CASSFIGGSTEAFF. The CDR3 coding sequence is TGTGCCAGCAGCTTTATTGGGGGGAGCACTGAAGCTTTCTTT.

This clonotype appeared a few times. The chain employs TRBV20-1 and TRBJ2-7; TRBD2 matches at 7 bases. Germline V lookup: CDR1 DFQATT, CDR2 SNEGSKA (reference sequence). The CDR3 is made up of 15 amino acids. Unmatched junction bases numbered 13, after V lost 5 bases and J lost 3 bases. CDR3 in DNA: TGCAGTGCTGGCTGGAGCGGGAAGGGAAACTACGAGCAGTACTTC. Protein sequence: CSAGWSGKGNYEQYF.